Listed here are 15 T cell receptor beta chains from one sample, sequenced in a study of blood T cells in healthy people across ages. Together with a sample-barcoded 5' primer, a J-beta primer mix was included in a second PCR lasting roughly 6 to 12 cycles. Via MiXCR, TCRdb re-called the 5' RACE reads, giving one row per CDR3 protein. The sample holds more than 650,000 distinct CDR3 sequences, about a fifth seen once. The specimen was blood. The receptors derive from a man in his 70s in good health.

This clonotype was seen more than once but under ten times. The chain employs TRBV27 and TRBJ2-3, with 8 bases identical to TRBD1. The CDR3 has 15 amino acids. The J segment lost 1 base and the V segment lost 5 bases, leaving 5 bases of the junction unmatched. CDR1 and CDR2 from the germline V gene are MNHEY and SMNVEV (reference sequence). This chain's CDR3 is CASSIRGLGTDTQYF. For the CDR3, the DNA is TGTGCCAGCAGTATCAGGGGGCTTGGCACAGATACGCAGTATTTT.

The chain carries TRBV5-1 and TRBJ2-5; TRBD1 might be the D (6 bases). Matching the DNA end better, TRBJ2-1 makes the J call doubtful. CDR3 length: 15 residues. Looked up from germline, CDR1 is SGHRS and CDR2 is YFSETQ. The CDR3 nucleotides are TGCGCCACCTCCTCCAGTGGCAGGTCGGACAGTGAGCAGTTCTTC. This sequence encodes CATSSSGRSDSEQFF.

Remarks on this clonotype: A much larger clone lies one base from this, so it may be a read error. This chain connects TRBV4-1 to TRBJ2-3; a possible D gene is TRBD2 (6 bases). Germline CDR1 and CDR2: MGHRA and YSYEKL. The CDR3 length is 16 residues. V lost 1 base and J lost 2, with 13 bases in between. The CDR3 loop reads CASSQGTGLTTDTQYF. The CDR3 DNA is TGCGCCAGCAGCCAAGGGACGGGACTCACCACAGATACGCAGTATTTT.

This clonotype was counted many times. The genes are TRBV10-3 and TRBJ2-3; D is possibly TRBD1 (6 bases). V was pared by 6 bases and J by 9 bases, with 13 bases between. The CDR3 has 12 residues. Germline CDR1 reads ENHRY; CDR2 reads SYGVKD. The CDR3 coding sequence is TGTGCCATCAGCCCGCAGGGGCCGACGCAGTATTTT. Amino acid sequence: CAISPQGPTQYF.

The chain carries TRBV3-1 and TRBJ2-7; D is ambiguous. The CDR3 loop spans 14 amino acids. CDR1 and CDR2 (germline): LGHDT, YNNKEL (reference sequence). Trimming took 1 base from V and 0 from J, leaving 7 bases between them. The CDR3 DNA sequence: TGTGCCAGCAGCCAAGCAGGCAACTCCTACGAGCAGTACTTC. It translates to CASSQAGNSYEQYF.

This clonotype has a count of ten or more. The rearrangement links TRBV12-3 or TRBV12-4 to TRBJ2-5; D possibly corresponds to TRBD1 (6 bases). The CDR3 loop spans 14 amino acids. With 3 bases removed from V and 2 bases from J, the gap between germline ends came to 10 bases. CDR3 amino acids: CASSFGTGQETQYF. In DNA, the CDR3 is TGTGCCAGCAGTTTTGGTACAGGGCAAGAGACCCAGTACTTC.

The chain employs TRBV20-1 and TRBJ2-3; possibly TRBD1 for D (6 bases). Germline assignment: CDR1 DFQATT and CDR2 SNEGSKA (reference sequence). Trimming shortened V by 5 bases and J by 1 base, and 13 bases separated the two germline ends. The CDR3 is 14 amino acids. The chain's CDR3 is CSALSEGGTDTQYF. CDR3 in DNA: TGCAGTGCTCTTAGCGAGGGGGGCACAGATACGCAGTATTTT.

This clonotype was seen a few times. This rearrangement joins TRBV20-1 to TRBJ1-1; 9 bases are a match to TRBD1. J lost 1 base, V lost 4 bases, and 7 bases had no gene match. CDR1 is DFQATT and CDR2 is SNEGSKA in the germline V gene (reference sequence). CDR3 length equals 15 residues. CDR3 sequence reads: CSAITGGWRNTEAFF. The CDR3 DNA is TGCAGTGCTATTACAGGGGGCTGGCGGAACACTGAAGCTTTCTTT.

CDR3 protein: CAWTVRETQYF. In DNA form, the CDR3 reads TGTGCCTGGACAGTCCGGGAGACCCAGTACTTC. The rearrangement uses TRBV30 and TRBJ2-5; D gene uncertain. Germline CDR1 GTSNPN, CDR2 SVGIG (reference sequence). The V end was cut by 4 bases, the J end by 5 bases, with 8 bases between. CDR3 length: 11 residues.

The CDR3 bases are TGTGCCAGCAGACAACAAACAGGGAGCAACACCATATATTTT. As protein: CASRQQTGSNTIYF. The chain carries TRBV11-2 and TRBJ1-3; perhaps TRBD1 as D (6 bases). V was trimmed by 6 bases and J by 7 bases, leaving 16 bases between them. The CDR3 runs to 14 residues. Germline assignment: CDR1 SGHAT and CDR2 FQNNGV. The full variable domain, its missing parts supplied by reference TRBV11-2 and TRBJ1-3, is EAGVAQSPRYKIIEKRQSVAFWCNPISGHATLYWYQQILGQGPKLLIQFQNNGVVDDSQLPKDRFSAERLKGVDSTLKIQPAKLEDSAVYLCASRQQTGSNTIYFGEGSWLTVV.

The chain uses TRBV12-3 or TRBV12-4 and TRBJ2-1; the D gene is possibly TRBD1 (6 bases). The CDR3 contains 16 residues. Deletions cut 6 bases from V and 0 bases from J, with 15 bases between. CDR3 in DNA: TGTGCCAGCAGCCGTACGACAGGCTTCTCCTACAATGAGCAGTTCTTC. Translation gives CASSRTTGFSYNEQFF.

This chain links TRBV28 with TRBJ2-1; D assignment may be TRBD1 or TRBD2 (5 bases each). Deletions cut 3 bases from V and 4 bases from J, with 16 bases between. This CDR3 is 16 amino acids long. Germline CDR1 is MDHEN and CDR2 is SYDVKM. The CDR3 loop is CASSFGGRSSYNEQFF. CDR3 nucleotides: TGTGCCAGCAGTTTTGGGGGACGAAGCAGTTACAATGAGCAGTTCTTC.

J is TRBJ2-4 and V is TRBV5-5, with D possibly TRBD1 on 6 matching bases. The CDR3 is made up of 15 amino acids. V was pared by 1 base and J by 3 bases, with 11 bases between. The germline CDR1 and CDR2 sequences are SGHKS and YYEKEE (reference sequence). CDR3 protein: CASSLTRGVKNIQYF. As DNA, the CDR3 is TGTGCCAGCAGCTTGACCAGGGGAGTCAAAAACATTCAGTACTTC.

The J gene is TRBJ2-1, the V gene TRBV24-1; 11 bases are a match to TRBD2. After removal of 3 bases from V and 0 bases from J, the junction contained 9 bases not matched to a gene. There are 19 residues in the CDR3. Germline CDR1 is KGHDR and CDR2 is SFDVKD. The CDR3 loop reads CATSDPSGTSGSSYNEQFF. The CDR3 region has the DNA TGTGCCACCAGTGATCCCTCCGGGACTAGCGGCAGCTCCTACAATGAGCAGTTCTTC.

This clonotype was observed a few times. The rearrangement links TRBV11-1 to TRBJ1-3, with D hard to call. Trimming left V 6 bases short and J 0 bases short, with 12 bases between. The germline V gene has CDR1 SGHAT and CDR2 FQDESV (reference sequence). The CDR3 runs to 15 residues. The CDR3 sequence is CASSSTGYSGNTIYF. Written as DNA, the CDR3 is TGTGCCAGCAGTTCGACGGGATACTCTGGAAACACCATATATTTT.